The TCR beta chain under discussion was sequenced for a study of blood T cell repertoires in COVID-19. Study details: Nucleic acid was either cDNA or gDNA, and it came from T cells, B-cell-depleted T cells, or PBMCs.

The data were produced by immunoSEQ multiplex PCR, yet TCRdb's version contains in-frame clones alone and is incomplete. The sample contains hundreds of thousands of clones, roughly 90% of which appear only once. This TCR derives from a woman in her 30s with acute or convalescent COVID-19. Source material: peripheral blood.

The CDR3 bases are TGTGCCAGCAGCTTGGAGCTCCAAGAGACCCAGTACTTC. Translated, it gives CASSLELQETQYF. The rearrangement joins TRBV5-6 to TRBJ2-5; D is unclear. Germline V lookup: CDR1 SGHDT, CDR2 YYEEEE. Trimming stripped 0 bases from V and 1 base from J, with 4 bases between. The CDR3 totals 13 residues.